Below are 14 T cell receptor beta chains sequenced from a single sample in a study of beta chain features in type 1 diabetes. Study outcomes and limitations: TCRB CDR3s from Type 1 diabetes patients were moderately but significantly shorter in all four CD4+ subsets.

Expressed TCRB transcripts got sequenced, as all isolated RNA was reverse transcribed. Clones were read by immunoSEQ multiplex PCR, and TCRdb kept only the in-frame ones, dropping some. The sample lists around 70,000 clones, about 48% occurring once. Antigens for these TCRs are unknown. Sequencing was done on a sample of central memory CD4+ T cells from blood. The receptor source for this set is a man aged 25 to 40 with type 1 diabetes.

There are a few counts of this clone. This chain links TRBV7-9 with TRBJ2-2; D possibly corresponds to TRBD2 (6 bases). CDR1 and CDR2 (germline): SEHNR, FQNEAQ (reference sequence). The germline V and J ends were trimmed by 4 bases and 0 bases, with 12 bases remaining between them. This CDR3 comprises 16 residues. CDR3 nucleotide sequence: TGTGCCAGCAGCTCATGGGACTCCTCGAACACCGGGGAGCTGTTTTTT. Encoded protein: CASSSWDSSNTGELFF.

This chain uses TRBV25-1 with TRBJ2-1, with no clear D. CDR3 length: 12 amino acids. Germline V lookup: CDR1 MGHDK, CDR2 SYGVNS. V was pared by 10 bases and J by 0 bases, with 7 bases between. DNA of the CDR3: TGTGCCACCACGAGCTCCTACAATGAGCAGTTCTTC. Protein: CATTSSYNEQFF.

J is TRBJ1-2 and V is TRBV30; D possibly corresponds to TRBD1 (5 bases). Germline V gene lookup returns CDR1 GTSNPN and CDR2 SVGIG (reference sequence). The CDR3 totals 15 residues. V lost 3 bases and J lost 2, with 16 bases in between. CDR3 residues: CAWSEGAGHNYGYTF. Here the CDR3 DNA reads TGTGCCTGGAGCGAAGGGGCAGGGCACAACTATGGCTACACCTTC.

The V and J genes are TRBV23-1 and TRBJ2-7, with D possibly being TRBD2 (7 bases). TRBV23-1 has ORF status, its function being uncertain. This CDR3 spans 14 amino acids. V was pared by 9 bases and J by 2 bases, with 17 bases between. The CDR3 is CARWGGGVAYEQYF. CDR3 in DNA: TGCGCCAGATGGGGGGGCGGGGTGGCCTACGAGCAGTACTTC.

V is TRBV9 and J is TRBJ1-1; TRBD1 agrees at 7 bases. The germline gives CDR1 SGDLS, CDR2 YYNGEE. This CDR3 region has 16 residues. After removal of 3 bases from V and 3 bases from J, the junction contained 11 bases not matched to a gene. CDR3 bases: TGTGCCAGCAGCGGATTAGACAGGGTGAGGGACACTGAAGCTTTCTTT. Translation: CASSGLDRVRDTEAFF.

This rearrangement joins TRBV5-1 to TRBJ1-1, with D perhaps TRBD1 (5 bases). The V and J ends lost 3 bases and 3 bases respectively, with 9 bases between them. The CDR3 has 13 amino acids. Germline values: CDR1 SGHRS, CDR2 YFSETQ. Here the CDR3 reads CASSWDSDTEAFF. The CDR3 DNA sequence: TGCGCCAGCAGCTGGGACTCAGACACTGAAGCTTTCTTT.

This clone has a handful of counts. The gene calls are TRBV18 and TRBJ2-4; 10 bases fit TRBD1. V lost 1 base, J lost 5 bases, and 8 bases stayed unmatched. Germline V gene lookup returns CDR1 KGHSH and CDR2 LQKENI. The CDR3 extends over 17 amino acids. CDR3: CASSPLSAGTGENIQYF. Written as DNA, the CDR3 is TGTGCCAGCTCACCACTTTCAGCCGGGACAGGGGAAAACATTCAGTACTTC.

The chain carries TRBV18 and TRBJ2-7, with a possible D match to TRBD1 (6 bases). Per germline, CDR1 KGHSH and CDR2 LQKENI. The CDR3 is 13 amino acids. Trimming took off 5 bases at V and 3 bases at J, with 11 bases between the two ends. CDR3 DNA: TGTGCCAGCTCATATCAACAGGGCTACGAGCAGTACTTC. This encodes CASSYQQGYEQYF.

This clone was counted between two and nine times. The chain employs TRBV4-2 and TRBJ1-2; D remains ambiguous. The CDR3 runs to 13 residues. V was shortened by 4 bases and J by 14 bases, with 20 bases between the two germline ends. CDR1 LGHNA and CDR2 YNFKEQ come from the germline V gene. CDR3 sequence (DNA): TGTGCCAGCAGCCGGAAGGTGGAGGACCGTACAACCTTC. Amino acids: CASSRKVEDRTTF.

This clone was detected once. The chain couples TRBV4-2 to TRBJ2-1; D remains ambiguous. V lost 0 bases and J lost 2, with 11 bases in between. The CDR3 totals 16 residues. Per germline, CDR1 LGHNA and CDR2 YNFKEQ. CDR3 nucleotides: TGTGCCAGCAGCCAAGACGTCGGCGGAGCCTACAATGAGCAGTTCTTC. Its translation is CASSQDVGGAYNEQFF.

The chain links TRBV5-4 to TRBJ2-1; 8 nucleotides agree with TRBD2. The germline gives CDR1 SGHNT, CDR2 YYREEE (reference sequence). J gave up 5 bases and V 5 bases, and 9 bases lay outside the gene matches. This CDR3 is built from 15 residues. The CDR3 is CASSPGGGSHNEQFF. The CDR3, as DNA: TGTGCCAGCAGTCCCGGGGGGGGTTCACACAATGAGCAGTTCTTC.

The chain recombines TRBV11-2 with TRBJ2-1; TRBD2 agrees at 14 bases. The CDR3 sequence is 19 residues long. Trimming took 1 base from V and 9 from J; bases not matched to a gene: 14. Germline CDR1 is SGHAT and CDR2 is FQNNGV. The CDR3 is CASSLVQGLAGGVRGEQFF. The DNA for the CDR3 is TGTGCCAGCAGCTTAGTCCAAGGACTAGCGGGAGGCGTGCGGGGTGAGCAGTTCTTC. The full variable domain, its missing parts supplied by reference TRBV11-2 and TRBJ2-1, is EAGVAQSPRYKIIEKRQSVAFWCNPISGHATLYWYQQILGQGPKLLIQFQNNGVVDDSQLPKDRFSAERLKGVDSTLKIQPAKLEDSAVYLCASSLVQGLAGGVRGEQFFGPGTRLTVL.

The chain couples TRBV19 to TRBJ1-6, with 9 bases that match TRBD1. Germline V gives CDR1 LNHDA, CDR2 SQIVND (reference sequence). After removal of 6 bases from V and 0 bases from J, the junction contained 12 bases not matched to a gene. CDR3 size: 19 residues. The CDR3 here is CASRKVTGGFSSYNSPLHF. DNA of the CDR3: TGTGCCAGTAGGAAGGTGACAGGGGGTTTCAGCTCCTATAATTCACCCCTCCACTTT.

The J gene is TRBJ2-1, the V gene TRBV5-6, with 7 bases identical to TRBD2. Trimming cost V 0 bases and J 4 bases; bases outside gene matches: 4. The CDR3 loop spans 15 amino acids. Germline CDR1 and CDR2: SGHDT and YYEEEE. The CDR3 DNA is TGTGCCAGCAGCTTGGTCCTAGCGGCATACAATGAGCAGTTCTTC. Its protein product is CASSLVLAAYNEQFF.